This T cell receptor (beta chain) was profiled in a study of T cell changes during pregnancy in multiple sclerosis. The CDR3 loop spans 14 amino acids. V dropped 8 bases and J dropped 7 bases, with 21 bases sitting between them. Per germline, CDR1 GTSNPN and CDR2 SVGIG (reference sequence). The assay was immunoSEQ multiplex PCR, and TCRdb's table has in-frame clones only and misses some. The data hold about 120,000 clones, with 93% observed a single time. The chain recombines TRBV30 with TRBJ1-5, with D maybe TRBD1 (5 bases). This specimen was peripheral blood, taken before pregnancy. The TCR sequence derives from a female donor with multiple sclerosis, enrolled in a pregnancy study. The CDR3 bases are TGTGCCGTGGAGGCGGGAGGGGCTTACCAGCCCCAGCATTTT. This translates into CAVEAGGAYQPQHF.